The entry that follows covers one TCR beta chain sequence. Its antigen remains unknown. Trimming stripped 1 base from V and 0 bases from J, with 13 bases between. The germline V gene encodes CDR1 LNHNV and CDR2 YYDKDF (reference sequence). The CDR3 sequence is 17 residues long. This sample was taken from a study of early T cells in non-severe SARS-CoV-2 infection. Study at large: The chains were unpaired, and the sequenced material was bulk RNA from unsorted whole blood. Study-level results: VDJdb matching skewed toward anti-spike CD8 responses, missing private and CD4 specificities.

Individual cDNA molecules carried attached unique molecular identifiers. MiXCR, run by TCRdb on the 5' RACE reads, gives a single entry per CDR3 protein. In the table there are tens of thousands of distinct CDR3 sequences, around 5.2% of which are singletons. The chain uses TRBV15 and TRBJ2-1; no definite D call. The receptor was isolated from an adult who was a healthcare worker with PCR-confirmed SARS-CoV-2 infection or an uninfected control (not recorded which). The sample consisted of whole blood. The CDR3 sequence is CATSRVPIPSSYNEQFF. The CDR3 DNA reads TGTGCCACCAGCAGAGTTCCTATCCCGAGCTCCTACAATGAGCAGTTCTTC.